Included here is one T cell receptor (beta chain) sequence, with context. The antigen is undetermined. This specimen belongs to a study of type 1 regulatory T cells. TCRdb reanalysed the reads using MiXCR and keeps one entry per CDR3 protein. The repertoire holds fewer than 25,000 distinct CDR3 sequences, with roughly 72% as singletons. The CDR3 contains 15 residues. CDR1 and CDR2 from the germline V gene are LNHDA and SQIVND (reference sequence). The V end lost 4 bases, the J end lost 3 bases, and 12 bases lay between the germline ends. The sequencing sample was made of cultured T cells, either the whole culture or a sorted T cell fraction (not recorded which). Subset given: Tr1-enriched cell product generated in vitro against host alloantigens. The sequence was collected from a human donor in good health. The chain combines TRBV19 with TRBJ1-4; D is possibly TRBD1 (6 bases). The CDR3 nucleotides are TGTGCCAGTAGTAACGGGAGACAGGCTAATGAAAAACTGTTTTTT. This codes for CASSNGRQANEKLFF.